The 32 T cell receptor beta chains presented below share a single source sample, sequenced in a study of identical twins. Using its own MiXCR run on the 5' RACE reads, TCRdb lists one record per CDR3 protein. In the table there are roughly 1.6 million distinct CDR3 sequences, about 30% of which are singletons. The sample comprised cord blood. These receptors were collected from a newborn girl in good health.

There are a few counts of this clonotype. This sequence joins TRBV2 and TRBJ1-5, with D possibly being TRBD1 (5 bases). The CDR3 runs to 14 residues. The germline V gene has CDR1 SNHLY and CDR2 FYNNEI. Trimming removed 3 bases at V and 7 bases at J, with 13 bases between. The CDR3 bases are TGTGCCAGCAGTGAGGGGGTAAGGAGACAGCCCCAGCATTTT. Its translation is CASSEGVRRQPQHF.

There are a few counts of this clonotype. CDR3: CSAPGRKGSSPTGEQFF. In DNA, the CDR3 is TGCAGTGCCCCGGGACGGAAGGGATCATCCCCAACGGGTGAGCAGTTCTTC. The rearrangement links TRBV20-1 to TRBJ2-1; D possibly uses TRBD1 or TRBD2 (5 bases each). The V end lost 6 bases, the J end lost 9 bases, and 30 bases lay between the germline ends. In germline, CDR1 is DFQATT, CDR2 SNEGSKA (reference sequence). This CDR3 has 17 amino acids.

Only a few counts were recorded for this clonotype. Sequence at one end of the junction differs from germline and may be a read error. CDR3 residues: CASSYSGGAGNNERFF. CDR3 nucleotides: TGTGCCAGCAGTTACTCGGGGGGAGCCGGAAACAATGAGCGGTTCTTC. The gene calls are TRBV6-5 and TRBJ2-1; possibly TRBD2 for D (6 bases). This CDR3 has 16 amino acids. From germline, CDR1 is MNHEY and CDR2 SVGAGI.

To note about this clonotype: A read error may account for a junction end that differs from germline. The CDR3 reads CASSSTGGWETNTVAFF. DNA of the CDR3: TGTGCCAGCAGTTCTACAGGGGGTTGGGAAACGAACACTGTAGCTTTCTTT. This rearrangement joins TRBV28 to TRBJ1-1; 8 bases line up with TRBD1. The germline gives CDR1 MDHEN, CDR2 SYDVKM. The CDR3 length is 17 residues.

As concerns this clonotype: With a much larger clone just one base away, this may be a read error. V is TRBV20-1 and J is TRBJ2-3; D possibly corresponds to TRBD2 (5 bases). CDR3 length: 12 residues. Germline CDR1 reads DFQATT; CDR2 reads SNEGSKA (reference sequence). The CDR3, as DNA: TGCAGTGCTAGAGTCCTAGCAGATACGCACTATTTT. Protein: CSARVLADTHYF.

This clonotype appeared a few times. The chain is built from TRBV12-3 or TRBV12-4 and TRBJ2-1; D gene ambiguous. The CDR3 consists of 14 residues. Trimming removed 3 bases from V and 1 base from J, with 7 bases in between. The CDR3 spells CASSLLISYNEQFF. CDR3 nucleotide sequence: TGTGCCAGCAGTTTGCTGATTTCCTACAATGAGCAGTTCTTC.

Many counts were recorded for this clonotype. The chain carries TRBV27 and TRBJ1-2; the D gene is possibly TRBD1 (6 bases). V was trimmed by 0 bases and J by 4 bases, leaving 9 bases between them. CDR1 MNHEY and CDR2 SMNVEV come from the germline V gene (reference sequence). CDR3 length: 14 residues. The CDR3 bases are TGTGCCAGCAGTTTATCGAGGGGGTCCTATGGCTACACCTTC. It encodes CASSLSRGSYGYTF.

The V gene is TRBV20-1, the J gene TRBJ2-5, with 12 bases that match TRBD2. Per the germline V gene, CDR1 is DFQATT and CDR2 is SNEGSKA (reference sequence). This CDR3 region has 14 residues. J gave up 11 bases and V 5 bases, and 12 bases lay outside the gene matches. CDR3 sequence reads: CSAYSSGRVNEQYF. In DNA, the CDR3 is TGCAGTGCTTACTCTAGCGGGAGGGTAAATGAGCAGTACTTC.

The chain has TRBV20-1 and TRBJ1-5; D unresolved. Germline values: CDR1 DFQATT, CDR2 SNEGSKA (reference sequence). The length of the CDR3 is 17 residues. The V end lost 2 bases, the J end lost 0 bases, and 17 bases lay between the germline ends. CDR3 region: CSARPPSQGNSNQPQHF. The CDR3 nucleotides are TGCAGTGCTAGACCACCGAGTCAAGGGAATAGCAATCAGCCCCAGCATTTT.

The gene calls are TRBV19 and TRBJ2-1; TRBD2 matches 9 bases. This CDR3 region has 15 residues. Trimming at V came to 4 bases and at J to 7 bases, leaving 8 bases not matched to a gene. The germline V gene has CDR1 LNHDA and CDR2 SQIVND (reference sequence). The CDR3 loop reads CASSKGGRAVNEQFF. The CDR3 nucleotides read TGTGCCAGTAGTAAGGGCGGGAGGGCGGTGAATGAGCAGTTCTTC.

This chain joins TRBV10-3 and TRBJ1-1, with a tentative D call TRBD1 (6 bases). From germline, CDR1 is ENHRY and CDR2 SYGVKD. V lost 0 bases to trimming and J lost 1 base, with 18 bases between them. The length of the CDR3 is 18 residues. This CDR3 reads CAISESSGRGPGNTEAFF. The CDR3 DNA follows: TGTGCCATCAGTGAGTCTTCGGGACGGGGGCCGGGGAACACTGAAGCTTTCTTT.

This clonotype was counted between two and nine times. The rearrangement joins TRBV20-1 to TRBJ1-6, with D hard to call. This CDR3 spans 15 amino acids. Trimming left V 4 bases short and J 2 bases short, with 12 bases between. Germline V gene lookup returns CDR1 DFQATT and CDR2 SNEGSKA (reference sequence). The CDR3 coding sequence is TGCAGTGCTAAGGTGGGAGGGCCCTATAATTCACCCCTCCACTTT. Translation: CSAKVGGPYNSPLHF.

This chain connects TRBV6-6 to TRBJ2-2; 7 bases align to TRBD2. The CDR3 is 16 residues long. Germline lookup yields CDR1 MNHNY and CDR2 SVGAGI (reference sequence). J lost 4 bases, V lost 2 bases, and 7 bases had no gene match. CDR3 bases: TGTGCCAGCAGTTACGCCGCGGGAGCTAGCACCGGGGAGCTGTTTTTT. Protein sequence: CASSYAAGASTGELFF.

This clonotype was counted between two and nine times. The V gene is TRBV11-2, the J gene TRBJ2-3; possibly TRBD2 for D (6 bases). The length of the CDR3 is 15 residues. V was cut by 5 bases and J by 1 base, with 13 bases left in between. The germline V gene has CDR1 SGHAT and CDR2 FQNNGV. CDR3 loop: CASSPGLKRTDTQYF. The CDR3 bases are TGTGCCAGCAGCCCGGGACTTAAGCGCACAGATACGCAGTATTTT.

This chain uses TRBV10-3 with TRBJ2-3; 10 bases agree with TRBD2. Germline CDR1 ENHRY, CDR2 SYGVKD. Losses at the gene ends were 5 bases for V and 0 bases for J; bases not matched to a gene: 5. This CDR3 spans 16 amino acids. CDR3: CAISSSGGASTDTQYF. In DNA form, the CDR3 reads TGTGCCATCAGTTCGAGCGGGGGGGCTAGCACAGATACGCAGTATTTT.

As regards this clonotype: Compared with germline, one end of the junction differs, possibly owing to a read error. The chain has TRBV7-9 and TRBJ1-5; tentative D call: TRBD1 (6 bases). Per germline, CDR1 SEHNR and CDR2 FQNEAQ (reference sequence). The CDR3 is made up of 15 amino acids. The CDR3 protein is CARSLAGGLNQPQHF. In DNA form, the CDR3 reads TGTGCCCGCAGCCTCGCGGGGGGGCTCAATCAGCCCCAGCATTTT.

CDR3 coding DNA: TGTGCCAGCAGCTTAGAACAGCTCTCATACAATGAGCAGTTCTTC. This codes for CASSLEQLSYNEQFF. The chain has TRBV11-2 and TRBJ2-1; D call uncertain. This CDR3 has 15 amino acids. Germline CDR1 reads SGHAT; CDR2 reads FQNNGV. V was cut by 0 bases and J by 4 bases, with 10 bases left in between.

About this clonotype itself: This may be a read error: a much more frequent sequence differs by one nucleotide. The rearrangement uses TRBV7-6 and TRBJ2-1; TRBD1 agrees at 7 bases. This CDR3 comprises 15 residues. Germline CDR1 is SGHVS and CDR2 is FNYEAQ. The CDR3 nucleotides read TGTGTCAGCAGCTTAGACAGGGTACCCTACAATGAGCAGTTCTTC. Encoded protein: CVSSLDRVPYNEQFF.

The chain employs TRBV5-1 and TRBJ1-1; possible D gene TRBD1, 5 bases. Germline lookup yields CDR1 SGHRS and CDR2 YFSETQ. V shed 3 bases and J shed 0 bases, with 12 bases lying between them. The CDR3 loop spans 15 amino acids. CDR3 nucleotide sequence: TGCGCCAGCAGCTCGGGGCGGGTTTTGAACACTGAAGCTTTCTTT. It yields the protein CASSSGRVLNTEAFF.

This chain uses TRBV7-2 with TRBJ1-6; D not resolved. The CDR3 spans 11 residues. Germline CDR1 is SGHTA and CDR2 is FQGNSA. The V and J ends lost 7 bases and 8 bases respectively, with 6 bases between them. CDR3 protein: CASKGYSPLHF. The CDR3, as DNA: TGTGCCAGCAAAGGCTATTCACCCCTCCACTTT. Complete variable domain (other parts from reference TRBV7-2 and TRBJ1-6): GAGVSQSPSNKVTEKGKDVELRCDPISGHTALYWYRQSLGQGLEFLIYFQGNSAPDKSGLPSDRFSAERTGGSVSTLTIQRTQQEDSAVYLCASKGYSPLHFGNGTRLTVT.

The genes are TRBV7-9 and TRBJ1-2; maybe TRBD1 (5 bases). Looked up from germline, CDR1 is SEHNR and CDR2 is FQNEAQ (reference sequence). Trimming took off 5 bases at V and 6 bases at J, with 16 bases between the two ends. This CDR3 has 14 amino acids. The CDR3 loop is CASSPFMGPDGYTF. Here the CDR3 DNA reads TGTGCCAGCAGCCCGTTCATGGGACCTGATGGCTACACCTTC.

This clonotype was seen many times. The chain uses TRBV6-5 and TRBJ2-1; 9 nucleotides agree with TRBD1. The germline CDR1 and CDR2 sequences are MNHEY and SVGAGI. The CDR3 length is 13 residues. The V gene end was trimmed by 8 bases and the J gene end by 7 bases; junction bases not matched to a gene: 6. Here the CDR3 reads CASGDRVWNEQFF. For the CDR3, the DNA is TGTGCCAGCGGGGACAGGGTGTGGAATGAGCAGTTCTTC.

The rearrangement uses TRBV28 and TRBJ2-1; 9 bases agree with TRBD2. CDR1 MDHEN and CDR2 SYDVKM come from the germline V gene. V lost 8 bases, J lost 5 bases, and 7 bases stayed unmatched. The CDR3 is made up of 14 amino acids. The CDR3 DNA is TGTGCCAGCGGTCGTCTAGCGGGGAACAATGAGCAGTTCTTC. Translated: CASGRLAGNNEQFF.

This clonotype was found a few times. V gene TRBV10-3 combines with J gene TRBJ1-2, with no clear D. The germline gives CDR1 ENHRY, CDR2 SYGVKD. The CDR3 contains 15 residues. The V gene lost 0 bases and the J gene lost 7 bases, with 15 bases spanning the gap. The CDR3 sequence is CAISESTLTGFGYTF. CDR3 in DNA: TGTGCCATCAGTGAGTCGACTCTGACGGGGTTTGGCTACACCTTC.

This chain joins TRBV27 and TRBJ1-1, with 8 bases aligning to TRBD1. The CDR3 loop spans 15 amino acids. Trimming took 5 bases from V and 1 from J; bases not matched to a gene: 6. The germline CDR1 and CDR2 sequences are MNHEY and SMNVEV (reference sequence). CDR3 bases: TGTGCCAGCAGTCCGACAGGGGTGAGGAACACTGAAGCTTTCTTT. Amino acid sequence: CASSPTGVRNTEAFF.

V is TRBV5-4 and J is TRBJ2-4, with 10 bases fitting TRBD2. Per germline, CDR1 SGHNT and CDR2 YYREEE (reference sequence). This CDR3 comprises 17 residues. The V and J ends lost 0 bases and 13 bases, in that order; junction bases with no gene match: 16. The CDR3 DNA sequence: TGTGCCAGCAGCTTGGAAGCTAGCGGGAGTGGAATTAATGAGCAGTACTTC. Translation: CASSLEASGSGINEQYF.

This clonotype was recorded a few times. The junction differs from germline at one of its ends, possibly a read error. The chain couples TRBV10-3 to TRBJ1-2, with D possibly TRBD1 on 6 matching bases. CDR3 length equals 13 residues. Germline V gene lookup returns CDR1 ENHRY and CDR2 SYGVKD. In nucleotides, the CDR3 is TGTGCCATCTGTGAAGGGGGGACCAATGGCTACACCTTC. It codes for CAICEGGTNGYTF.

About this clonotype itself: Given a much more abundant clone one base away, this may be a read error. In DNA form, the CDR3 reads TGCGCCAGCAGCTTCGTTGGACGCCTCAATGAGCAGTACTTC. Amino acids: CASSFVGRLNEQYF. The genes are TRBV5-1 and TRBJ2-5; D unresolved. V was pared by 2 bases and J by 11 bases, with 19 bases between. Germline CDR1 and CDR2: SGHRS and YFSETQ. The CDR3 contains 14 residues.

The chain joins TRBV5-5 to TRBJ1-4; perhaps TRBD1 as D (5 bases). V was clipped by 6 bases and J by 6 bases, with 18 bases between them. This CDR3 contains 15 residues. Germline loops: CDR1 SGHKS, CDR2 YYEKEE (reference sequence). CDR3 bases: TGTGCCAGCACCCTTTTCGGGGGGAACGATGAAAAACTGTTTTTT. Translation gives CASTLFGGNDEKLFF. Using reference TRBV5-5 and TRBJ1-4 for the parts outside the CDR3, the full variable domain is DAGVTQSPTHLIKTRGQQVTLRCSPISGHKSVSWYQQVLGQGPQFIFQYYEKEERGRGNFPDRFSARQFPNYSSELNVNALLLGDSALYLCASTLFGGNDEKLFFGSGTQLSVL.

The chain uses TRBV7-6 and TRBJ2-5; 7 bases line up with TRBD2. Germline V gene lookup returns CDR1 SGHVS and CDR2 FNYEAQ. This CDR3 spans 16 amino acids. V lost 1 base, J lost 4 bases, and 9 bases stayed unmatched. For the CDR3, the DNA is TGTGCCAGCAGCTTAGGTCGTCTAGCGGTGCGAGAGACCCAGTACTTC. It specifies CASSLGRLAVRETQYF.

The chain links TRBV5-1 to TRBJ2-7, with 10 bases fitting TRBD2. Germline assignment: CDR1 SGHRS and CDR2 YFSETQ. CDR3 size: 17 residues. The V and J ends lost 3 bases and 1 base, in that order; junction bases with no gene match: 10. The CDR3 loop reads CASSYHFGTSESYEQYF. The CDR3 nucleotides are TGCGCCAGCAGCTACCACTTCGGGACTAGCGAATCCTACGAGCAGTACTTC. The whole variable domain, filled in from reference TRBV5-1 and TRBJ2-7, reads KAGVTQTPRYLIKTRGQQVTLSCSPISGHRSVSWYQQTPGQGLQFLFEYFSETQRNKGNFPGRFSGRQFSNSRSEMNVSTLELGDSALYLCASSYHFGTSESYEQYFGPGTRLTVT.

This clonotype was observed a handful of times. The V and J genes are TRBV20-1 and TRBJ2-3; D gene uncertain. CDR1 and CDR2 from the germline V gene are DFQATT and SNEGSKA (reference sequence). The length of the CDR3 is 14 residues. V was clipped by 3 bases and J by 0 bases, with 10 bases between them. CDR3 residues: CSASILVSTDTQYF. The DNA for the CDR3 is TGCAGTGCTAGTATTCTAGTTAGCACAGATACGCAGTATTTT.